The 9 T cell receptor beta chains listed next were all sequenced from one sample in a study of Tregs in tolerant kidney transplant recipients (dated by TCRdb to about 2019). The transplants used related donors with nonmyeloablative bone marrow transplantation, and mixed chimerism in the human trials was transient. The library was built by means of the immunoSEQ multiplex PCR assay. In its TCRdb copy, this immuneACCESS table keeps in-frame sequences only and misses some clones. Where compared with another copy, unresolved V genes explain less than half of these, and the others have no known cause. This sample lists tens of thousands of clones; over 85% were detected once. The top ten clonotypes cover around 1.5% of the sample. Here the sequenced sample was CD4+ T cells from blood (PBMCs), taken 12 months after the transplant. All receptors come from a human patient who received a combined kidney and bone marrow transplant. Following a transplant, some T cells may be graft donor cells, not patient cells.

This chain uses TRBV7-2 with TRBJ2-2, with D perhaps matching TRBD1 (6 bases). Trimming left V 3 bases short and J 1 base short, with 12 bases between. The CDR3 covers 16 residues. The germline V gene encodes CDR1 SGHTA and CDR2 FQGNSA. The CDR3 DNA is TGTGCCAGCAGCTTGACCGGGACACAGAACACCGGGGAGCTGTTTTTT. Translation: CASSLTGTQNTGELFF. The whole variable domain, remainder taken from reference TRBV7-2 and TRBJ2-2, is GAGVSQSPSNKVTEKGKDVELRCDPISGHTALYWYRQSLGQGLEFLIYFQGNSAPDKSGLPSDRFSAERTGGSVSTLTIQRTQQEDSAVYLCASSLTGTQNTGELFFGEGSRLTVL.

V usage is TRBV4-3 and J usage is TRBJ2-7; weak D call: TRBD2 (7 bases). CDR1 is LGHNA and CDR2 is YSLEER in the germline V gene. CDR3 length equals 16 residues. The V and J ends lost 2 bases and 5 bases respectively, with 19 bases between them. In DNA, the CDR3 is TGCGCCAGCAGCCAACTCTGGAGGGGGGGCCGCCACGAGCAGTACTTC. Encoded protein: CASSQLWRGGRHEQYF.

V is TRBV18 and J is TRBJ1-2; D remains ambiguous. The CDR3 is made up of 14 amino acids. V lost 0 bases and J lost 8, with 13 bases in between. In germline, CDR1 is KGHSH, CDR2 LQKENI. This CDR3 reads CASSPPETTRGYTF. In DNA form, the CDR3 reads TGTGCCAGCTCACCACCCGAGACGACTAGGGGCTACACCTTC.

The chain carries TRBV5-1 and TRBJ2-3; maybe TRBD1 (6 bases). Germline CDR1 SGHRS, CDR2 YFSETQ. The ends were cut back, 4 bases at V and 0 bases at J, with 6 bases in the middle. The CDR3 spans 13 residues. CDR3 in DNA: TGCGCCAGCAGCACAGGGAGCACAGATACGCAGTATTTT. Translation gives CASSTGSTDTQYF.

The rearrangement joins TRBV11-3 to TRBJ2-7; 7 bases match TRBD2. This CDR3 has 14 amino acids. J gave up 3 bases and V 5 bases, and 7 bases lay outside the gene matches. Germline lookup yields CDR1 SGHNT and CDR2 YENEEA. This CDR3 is CASSPPGTIYEQYF. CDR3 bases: TGTGCCAGCAGCCCACCGGGGACTATCTACGAGCAGTACTTC.

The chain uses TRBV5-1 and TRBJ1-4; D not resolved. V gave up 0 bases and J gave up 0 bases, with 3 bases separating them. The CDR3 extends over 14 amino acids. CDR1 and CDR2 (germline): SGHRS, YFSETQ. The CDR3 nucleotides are TGCGCCAGCAGCTTGGGAGCAACTAATGAAAAACTGTTTTTT. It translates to CASSLGATNEKLFF.

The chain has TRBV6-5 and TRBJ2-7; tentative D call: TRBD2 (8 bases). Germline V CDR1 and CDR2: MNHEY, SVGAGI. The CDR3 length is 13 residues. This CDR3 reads CATGRGPESEQYF. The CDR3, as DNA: TGTGCTACCGGGAGGGGGCCCGAATCCGAGCAGTACTTC.

This CDR3 reads CASRTSNTGELFF. In nucleotides, the CDR3 is TGTGCCAGTAGGACTTCCAACACCGGGGAGCTGTTTTTT. This rearrangement joins TRBV19 to TRBJ2-2; D is ambiguous. The germline gives CDR1 LNHDA, CDR2 SQIVND (reference sequence). CDR3 length: 13 amino acids. Deletions cut 6 bases from V and 2 bases from J, with 7 bases between.

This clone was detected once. CDR3 protein: CASSLRTGKSYEQYF. DNA for the CDR3: TGTGCCAGCAGCCTACGGACAGGGAAATCCTACGAGCAGTACTTC. The V gene is TRBV6-1, the J gene TRBJ2-7; 8 bases are a match to TRBD1. Germline CDR1 is MNHNS and CDR2 is SASEGT. The CDR3 has 15 residues. Trimming removed 6 bases from V and 1 base from J; junction bases left unmatched: 8.